The next 19 T cell receptor beta chains were all read from a single sample in a study of T cells expressing NK-cell markers. TCRdb reprocessed the 5' RACE reads, keeping one entry per CDR3 protein, no DNA. The sample table sets out 150,000 to 180,000 distinct CDR3 sequences. The material sequenced was blood T cells: a sorted CD56 or NKG2C T cell subset, CD4+ or CD8+ T cells, or bulk PBMC T cells (not recorded which). These receptors were taken from a woman aged 45-59 years in good health.

The V and J genes are TRBV6-5 and TRBJ1-1; no DNA is available, so the TRBD1 call from TCRdb remains unchecked. Germline V gene sequence: CDR1 MNHEY, CDR2 SVGAGI. This CDR3 comprises 18 residues. CDR3 in amino acids: CASSFRDRGPEVRTEAFF.

This rearrangement joins TRBV5-5 to TRBJ2-1; TCRdb indicates TRBD2, and absent DNA this call remains unverified. From germline, CDR1 is SGHKS and CDR2 YYEKEE (reference sequence). This CDR3 is 17 amino acids long. CDR3 residues: CASSRGTSGSSYNEQFF. The full variable domain, its missing parts supplied by reference TRBV5-5 and TRBJ2-1, is DAGVTQSPTHLIKTRGQQVTLRCSPISGHKSVSWYQQVLGQGPQFIFQYYEKEERGRGNFPDRFSARQFPNYSSELNVNALLLGDSALYLCASSRGTSGSSYNEQFFGPGTRLTVL.

The chain recombines TRBV29-1 with TRBJ2-2. CDR1 is SQVTM, CDR2 ANQGSEA, per germline. The CDR3 consists of 13 residues. Here the CDR3 reads CSVETGSTGELFF.

The chain joins TRBV27 to TRBJ2-5; the TRBD1 assignment by TCRdb is unverifiable without DNA. The CDR3 is 15 amino acids. In germline, CDR1 is MNHEY, CDR2 SMNVEV (reference sequence). The CDR3 loop is CASRSDRGLVETQYF.

The chain joins TRBV6-6 to TRBJ2-6. Looked up from germline, CDR1 is MNHNY and CDR2 is SVGAGI (reference sequence). CDR3 size: 15 residues. The CDR3 here is CASSYGGSGANVLTF.

This sequence joins TRBV21-1 and TRBJ2-5; TCRdb names TRBD2, which stays unverified in the absence of DNA. TRBV21-1 is noted as a pseudogene. The CDR3 length is 16 residues. The CDR3 protein is CASSKVKGEVVETQYF.

V and J are TRBV20-1 and TRBJ2-3; TCRdb outputs TRBD1, but without DNA this stays unchecked. CDR1 and CDR2 from the germline V gene are DFQATT and SNEGSKA (reference sequence). The CDR3 length is 13 residues. CDR3 sequence reads: CSARVQGTDTQYF.

This chain connects TRBV12-3 or TRBV12-4 to TRBJ2-1; TCRdb calls TRBD2, which cannot be checked without DNA. This CDR3 is 18 amino acids long. CDR3 sequence reads: CASLGLAASGRVYNEQFF.

The chain uses TRBV5-1 and TRBJ2-1. The CDR3 runs to 16 residues. Germline-derived CDR1 and CDR2 are SGHRS and YFSETQ. The CDR3 is CASSPNLGGSYNEQFF.

The V and J genes are TRBV19 and TRBJ1-4; TCRdb returns TRBD1, unconfirmable since there is no DNA. The CDR3 is 12 residues long. The V gene's germline CDR1 is LNHDA and CDR2 SQIVND (reference sequence). The CDR3 protein is CASSPGTEKLFF.

J is TRBJ1-1 and V is TRBV3-1; TCRdb proposes TRBD1, but this gene call is untestable without DNA. CDR3 length: 14 amino acids. CDR1 is LGHDT and CDR2 is YNNKEL in the germline V gene (reference sequence). The CDR3 here is CASSHYTGYTEAFF. Full variable domain (missing parts from reference TRBV3-1 and TRBJ1-1): DTAVSQTPKYLVTQMGNDKSIKCEQNLGHDTMYWYKQDSKKFLKIMFSYNNKELIINETVPNRFSPKSPDKAHLNLHINSLELGDSAVYFCASSHYTGYTEAFFGQGTRLTVV.

The V call is TRBV29-1, the J call TRBJ2-7; the TCRdb D gene call, TRBD2, has no DNA to confirm it. CDR1 and CDR2 from the germline V gene are SQVTM and ANQGSEA. This CDR3 has 15 amino acids. The CDR3 protein is CSVEQQLAGGYEQYF.

The rearrangement joins TRBV15 to TRBJ2-3; TCRdb names TRBD2, which stays unverified in the absence of DNA. Per the germline V gene, CDR1 is LNHNV and CDR2 is YYDKDF (reference sequence). The CDR3 length is 15 residues. The CDR3 loop reads CATSISGSLTDTQYF.

The chain combines TRBV15 with TRBJ2-5; TCRdb lists TRBD2, though no DNA is available to test this call. Germline CDR1 LNHNV, CDR2 YYDKDF (reference sequence). The CDR3 spans 16 residues. The chain's CDR3 is CATSSVPTSGYETQYF.

The chain carries TRBV4-1 and TRBJ2-1. The CDR3 contains 16 residues. Germline CDR1 and CDR2: MGHRA and YSYEKL. The CDR3 protein is CASSEYLAADYNEQFF.

The chain carries TRBV3-1 and TRBJ2-7; the TCRdb D gene call, TRBD1, has no DNA to confirm it. This CDR3 spans 13 amino acids. The germline gives CDR1 LGHDT, CDR2 YNNKEL (reference sequence). This CDR3 reads CASSQTDSSEQYF.

The rearrangement joins TRBV6-5 to TRBJ2-1; no DNA is available, so the TRBD2 call from TCRdb remains unchecked. This CDR3 spans 14 amino acids. Germline V gene lookup returns CDR1 MNHEY and CDR2 SVGAGI. CDR3 protein: CASRFSGSFNEQFF.

Frequency places this clonotype as medium-sized (0.01 to 0.1%). The genes are TRBV5-6 and TRBJ2-4; TCRdb's D gene call, TRBD1, goes unchecked for lack of DNA. Germline-derived CDR1 and CDR2 are SGHDT and YYEEEE. The CDR3 loop spans 15 amino acids. The CDR3 sequence is CASSLGSGIRNIQYF.

This sequence joins TRBV7-9 and TRBJ2-2; without DNA, the TCRdb call of TRBD2 cannot be checked. Germline-derived CDR1 and CDR2 are SEHNR and FQNEAQ (reference sequence). There are 17 residues in the CDR3. The CDR3 loop is CASSFYRLAGGPGELFF.